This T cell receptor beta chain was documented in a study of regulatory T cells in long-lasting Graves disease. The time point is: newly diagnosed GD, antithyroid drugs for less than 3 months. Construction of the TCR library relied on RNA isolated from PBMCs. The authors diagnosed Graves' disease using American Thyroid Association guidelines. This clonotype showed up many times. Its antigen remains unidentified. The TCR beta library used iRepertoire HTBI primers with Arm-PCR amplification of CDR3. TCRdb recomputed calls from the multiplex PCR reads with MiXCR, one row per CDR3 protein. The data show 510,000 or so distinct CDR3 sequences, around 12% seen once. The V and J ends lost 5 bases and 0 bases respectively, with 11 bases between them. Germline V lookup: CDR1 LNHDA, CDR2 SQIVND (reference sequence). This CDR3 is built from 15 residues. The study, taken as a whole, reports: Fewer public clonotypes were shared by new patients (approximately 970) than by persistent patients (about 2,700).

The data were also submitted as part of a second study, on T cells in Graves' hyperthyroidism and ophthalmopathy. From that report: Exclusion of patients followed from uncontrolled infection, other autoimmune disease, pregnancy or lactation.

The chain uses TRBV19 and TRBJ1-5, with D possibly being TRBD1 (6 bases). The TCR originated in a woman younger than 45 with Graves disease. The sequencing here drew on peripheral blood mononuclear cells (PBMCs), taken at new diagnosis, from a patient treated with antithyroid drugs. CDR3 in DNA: TGTGCCAGTAGTGGACAGCTGTATAGCAATCAGCCCCAGCATTTT. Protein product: CASSGQLYSNQPQHF. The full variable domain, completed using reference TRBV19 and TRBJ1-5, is DGGITQSPKYLFRKEGQNVTLSCEQNLNHDAMYWYRQDPGQGLRLIYYSQIVNDFQKGDIAEGYSVSREKKESFPLTVTSAQKNPTAFYLCASSGQLYSNQPQHFGDGTRLSIL.